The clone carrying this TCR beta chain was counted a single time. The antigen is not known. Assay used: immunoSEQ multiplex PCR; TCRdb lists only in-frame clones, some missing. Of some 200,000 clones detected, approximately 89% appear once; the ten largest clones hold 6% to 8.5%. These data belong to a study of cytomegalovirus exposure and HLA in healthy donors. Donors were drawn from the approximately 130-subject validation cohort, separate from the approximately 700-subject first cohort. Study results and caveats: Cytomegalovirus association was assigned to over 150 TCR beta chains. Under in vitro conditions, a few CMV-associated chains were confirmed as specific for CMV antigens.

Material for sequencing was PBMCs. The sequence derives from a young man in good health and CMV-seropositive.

The CDR3 coding sequence is TGTGCCAGCAGCTTAGATGCAGGGGGCTTCTACGAGCAGTACTTC. As protein: CASSLDAGGFYEQYF. This chain uses TRBV7-2 with TRBJ2-7; 8 nucleotides align to TRBD1. Per the germline V gene, CDR1 is SGHTA and CDR2 is FQGNSA. The CDR3 has 15 residues. With 1 base clipped from V and 3 bases from J, the junction kept 5 bases outside the gene matches.